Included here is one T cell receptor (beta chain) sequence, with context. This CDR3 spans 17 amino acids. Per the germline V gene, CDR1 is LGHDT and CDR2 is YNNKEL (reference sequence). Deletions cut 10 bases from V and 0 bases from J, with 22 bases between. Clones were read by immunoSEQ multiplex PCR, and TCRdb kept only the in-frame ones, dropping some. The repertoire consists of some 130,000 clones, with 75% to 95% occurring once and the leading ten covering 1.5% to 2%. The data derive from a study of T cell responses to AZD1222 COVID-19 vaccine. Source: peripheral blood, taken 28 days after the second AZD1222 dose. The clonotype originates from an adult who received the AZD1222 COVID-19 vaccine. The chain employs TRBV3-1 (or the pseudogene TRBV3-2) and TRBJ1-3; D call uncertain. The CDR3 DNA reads TGTGCCACCGGAGCTTCTGAAGGTTCTTTCTCTGGAAACACCATATATTTT. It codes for CATGASEGSFSGNTIYF.